A single sample is the source of the 29 T cell receptor beta chains below, sequenced in a study of blood T cell repertoires in COVID-19. TCRdb's table, derived via immunoSEQ multiplex PCR, lists solely in-frame clones and lacks some. This repertoire shows approximately 150,000 clones, 86% found once; its top ten account for more than 3%. The specimen sequenced was peripheral blood. These receptors were collected from an older woman with acute or convalescent COVID-19.

The V gene is TRBV20-1, the J gene TRBJ1-2, with unresolved D. Trimming removed 4 bases at V and 5 bases at J, with 8 bases between. The CDR3 is 11 residues long. Germline-derived CDR1 and CDR2 are DFQATT and SNEGSKA (reference sequence). The CDR3 here is CSAKPGYGYTF. In DNA form, the CDR3 reads TGCAGTGCTAAGCCGGGGTATGGCTACACCTTC.

This clone has only one observation. The V and J genes are TRBV19 and TRBJ2-1; TRBD1 agrees at 9 bases. CDR3 length: 18 residues. CDR1 and CDR2 from the germline V gene are LNHDA and SQIVND (reference sequence). V was pared by 6 bases and J by 2 bases, with 14 bases of the junction left unmatched. In DNA form, the CDR3 reads TGTGCCAGTAGAACCCCCTTCGGGACAGGGTCTCCCTACAATGAGCAGTTCTTC. It yields the protein CASRTPFGTGSPYNEQFF.

Details on this clone: The junction and the germline gene differ at one end; a read error may be behind it. The chain employs TRBV4-1 and TRBJ2-3, with unresolved D. CDR1 and CDR2 from the germline V gene are MGHRA and YSYEKL. CDR3 length: 13 amino acids. DNA for the CDR3: TGCGCCAGCAGCCAAGGAGTTACAGCCGAGAAGAATTTT. Amino acid sequence: CASSQGVTAEKNF.

The chain uses TRBV4-3 and TRBJ2-5; TRBD1 matches 8 bases. This CDR3 has 15 residues. CDR1 is LGHNA, CDR2 YSLEER, per germline. The V and J ends lost 0 bases and 4 bases, in that order; junction bases with no gene match: 4. The CDR3 DNA sequence: TGCGCCAGCAGCCAAGATGACAGGGGAGGAGAGACCCAGTACTTC. Amino acids: CASSQDDRGGETQYF.

In regard to this clone: Within the sample, other DNA sequences also encode this same CDR3. CDR3 region: CASSRGGGGAAYEQYF. Written as DNA, the CDR3 is TGTGCCAGCAGCCGGGGGGGCGGGGGGGCCGCTTACGAGCAGTACTTC. V is TRBV7-8 and J is TRBJ2-7, with 9 bases aligning to TRBD2. CDR1 is SGHVS and CDR2 is FQNEAQ in the germline V gene. J gave up 4 bases and V 5 bases, and 12 bases lay outside the gene matches. This CDR3 comprises 16 residues.

This clone was counted only a few times. The genes are TRBV2 and TRBJ1-4, with no clear D. V was clipped by 7 bases and J by 4 bases, with 10 bases between them. Germline V CDR1 and CDR2: SNHLY, FYNNEI. The CDR3 has 13 residues. CDR3 DNA: TGTGCCAGCAATCGTCAGTTTAATGAAAAACTGTTTTTT. It codes for CASNRQFNEKLFF.

V usage is TRBV7-2 and J usage is TRBJ1-1; tentatively, D is TRBD1 (6 bases). This CDR3 is 13 amino acids long. Germline CDR1 reads SGHTA; CDR2 reads FQGNSA. Deletions cut 5 bases from V and 4 bases from J, with 11 bases between. CDR3 coding DNA: TGTGCCAGCAGCGCCTCCAGGGGCACTGAAGCTTTCTTT. Protein product: CASSASRGTEAFF.

The chain joins TRBV9 to TRBJ1-2; perhaps TRBD1 as D (5 bases). Trimming left V 0 bases short and J 3 bases short, with 9 bases between. This CDR3 region has 14 residues. The germline V gene has CDR1 SGDLS and CDR2 YYNGEE. This CDR3 is CASSVVGGDYGYTF. The CDR3 nucleotides read TGTGCCAGCAGCGTAGTTGGGGGGGACTATGGCTACACCTTC.

The rearrangement links TRBV7-9 to TRBJ2-2, with 7 positions matching TRBD1. The germline gives CDR1 SEHNR, CDR2 FQNEAQ (reference sequence). The V and J ends lost 6 bases and 4 bases, in that order; junction bases with no gene match: 8. The CDR3 extends over 15 amino acids. CDR3 sequence (DNA): TGTGCCAGCAGGATACAGGGGCGTAGCACCGGGGAGCTGTTTTTT. It encodes CASRIQGRSTGELFF.

The chain has TRBV5-6 and TRBJ1-1; D remains ambiguous. The CDR3 covers 13 residues. CDR1 and CDR2 from the germline V gene are SGHDT and YYEEEE. V shed 5 bases and J shed 5 bases, with 13 bases lying between them. The CDR3 DNA is TGTGCCAGCAGTATTTACGGAGGGACTGAAGCTTTCTTT. It yields the protein CASSIYGGTEAFF.

The V call is TRBV5-1, the J call TRBJ2-5, with 8 bases aligning to TRBD2. V lost 5 bases and J lost 1; bases outside the gene matches: 7. There are 15 residues in the CDR3. Germline CDR1 is SGHRS and CDR2 is YFSETQ. The CDR3 region has the DNA TGCGCCAGCAGTCGGGAGGGGTTGGCCCAAGAGACCCAGTACTTC. Its translation is CASSREGLAQETQYF.

The chain carries TRBV19 and TRBJ2-1; 7 nucleotides align to TRBD2. V trimming: 2 bases; J trimming: 4 bases; junction bases outside the gene matches: 5. CDR3 length: 15 residues. The germline gives CDR1 LNHDA, CDR2 SQIVND (reference sequence). The CDR3 loop is CASSISLAAYNEQFF. The CDR3 bases are TGTGCCAGTAGTATATCTCTAGCGGCTTACAATGAGCAGTTCTTC. The whole variable domain, filled in from reference TRBV19 and TRBJ2-1, reads DGGITQSPKYLFRKEGQNVTLSCEQNLNHDAMYWYRQDPGQGLRLIYYSQIVNDFQKGDIAEGYSVSREKKESFPLTVTSAQKNPTAFYLCASSISLAAYNEQFFGPGTRLTVL.

Details on this clone: A single base separates this from a much larger clone, so it may be a read error. This chain uses TRBV20-1 with TRBJ1-2, with D hard to call. V dropped 4 bases and J dropped 4 bases, with 4 bases sitting between them. Germline loops: CDR1 DFQATT, CDR2 SNEGSKA (reference sequence). The CDR3 is made up of 10 amino acids. Here the CDR3 reads CSATSYGYTF. CDR3 nucleotides: TGCAGTGCTACCAGCTATGGCTACACCTTC.

The chain is built from TRBV18 and TRBJ2-2; D perhaps matches TRBD2 (6 bases). V lost 4 bases, J lost 3 bases, and 12 bases lay in between. The germline gives CDR1 KGHSH, CDR2 LQKENI. There are 15 residues in the CDR3. Written as DNA, the CDR3 is TGTGCCAGCTCACTTAGTAGCGGACACACCGGGGAGCTGTTTTTT. Translated: CASSLSSGHTGELFF.

The chain combines TRBV15 with TRBJ1-1, with 9 bases lining up with TRBD1. V was clipped by 3 bases and J by 1 base; unmatched bases: 3. There are 15 residues in the CDR3. The germline V gene encodes CDR1 LNHNV and CDR2 YYDKDF (reference sequence). The CDR3 here is CATSRDRGSNTEAFF. In nucleotides, the CDR3 is TGTGCCACCAGCAGGGACAGGGGTTCGAACACTGAAGCTTTCTTT.

This chain joins TRBV28 and TRBJ2-6, with D maybe TRBD1 (6 bases). Germline assignment: CDR1 MDHEN and CDR2 SYDVKM. Trimming shortened V by 5 bases and J by 1 base, and 9 bases separated the two germline ends. The CDR3 is 15 residues long. The CDR3, as DNA: TGTGCCAGCAGTCCGCAGGGGTCTGGGGCCAACGTCCTGACTTTC. Translated, it gives CASSPQGSGANVLTF.

This clone was counted between two and nine times. The rearrangement joins TRBV30 to TRBJ2-7; TRBD1 agrees at 8 bases. The CDR3 runs 13 residues. The J segment lost 5 bases and the V segment lost 3 bases, leaving 6 bases of the junction unmatched. Germline-derived CDR1 and CDR2 are GTSNPN and SVGIG (reference sequence). CDR3 sequence reads: CAWRDREIHEQYF. The CDR3 DNA is TGTGCCTGGAGGGACAGGGAGATACACGAGCAGTACTTC. Full variable domain (missing parts from reference TRBV30 and TRBJ2-7): SQTIHQWPATLVQPVGSPLSLECTVEGTSNPNLYWYRQAAGRGLQLLFYSVGIGQISSEVPQNLSASRPQDRQFILSSKKLLLSDSGFYLCAWRDREIHEQYFGPGTRLTVT.

The chain uses TRBV10-3 and TRBJ2-1; TRBD1 might be the D (5 bases). Germline V gene sequence: CDR1 ENHRY, CDR2 SYGVKD. V was cut by 10 bases and J by 0 bases, with 10 bases left in between. This CDR3 comprises 13 residues. CDR3 loop: CATTGSSYNEQFF. CDR3 DNA sequence: TGTGCCACAACAGGAAGCTCCTACAATGAGCAGTTCTTC.

The gene calls are TRBV12-3 or TRBV12-4 and TRBJ2-5, with a tentative D call TRBD2 (7 bases). CDR3 length equals 13 residues. The germline V and J ends were trimmed by 8 bases and 1 base, with 11 bases remaining between them. CDR3 DNA sequence: TGTGCCAGCGCTAGGGGGGGCCAAGAGACCCAGTACTTC. Protein product: CASARGGQETQYF.

This clone was found a few times. The gene calls are TRBV7-2 and TRBJ1-6; TRBD1 matches 8 bases. Germline CDR1 SGHTA, CDR2 FQGNSA. The CDR3 has 14 amino acids. With V trimmed by 5 bases and J by 7 bases, 4 bases remained unmatched. CDR3 amino acids: CASSIRQGNSPLHF. DNA for the CDR3: TGTGCCAGCAGCATAAGACAGGGGAATTCACCCCTCCACTTT. The full variable domain, in which reference TRBV7-2 and TRBJ1-6 provide the parts outside the CDR3, is GAGVSQSPSNKVTEKGKDVELRCDPISGHTALYWYRQSLGQGLEFLIYFQGNSAPDKSGLPSDRFSAERTGGSVSTLTIQRTQQEDSAVYLCASSIRQGNSPLHFGNGTRLTVT.

The chain combines TRBV5-8 with TRBJ1-3; D ambiguous. The CDR3 is 14 amino acids. Between the trimmed V and J ends, which lost 0 bases and 4 bases, there was a span of 8 bases. CDR1 is SGHTS and CDR2 is YDEGEE in the germline V gene. CDR3: CASSLVGIGNTIYF. The CDR3 DNA reads TGTGCCAGCAGCTTGGTGGGCATCGGAAACACCATATATTTT.

This clone was observed a few times. This chain connects TRBV28 to TRBJ1-2, with D unclear. Trimming took off 4 bases at V and 6 bases at J, with 12 bases between the two ends. CDR1 and CDR2 (germline): MDHEN, SYDVKM. The CDR3 extends over 13 amino acids. CDR3 region: CASSSRRHNGYTF. The DNA of the CDR3 is TGTGCCAGCAGTTCACGGCGGCACAATGGCTACACCTTC.

CDR3 sequence reads: CASSADRGHEKLFF. The CDR3 nucleotides read TGTGCCAGTAGTGCCGACAGGGGGCACGAAAAACTGTTTTTT. V is TRBV19 and J is TRBJ1-4, with 10 positions matching TRBD1. Germline CDR1 LNHDA, CDR2 SQIVND (reference sequence). After removal of 5 bases from V and 8 bases from J, the junction contained 5 bases not matched to a gene. This CDR3 region has 14 residues.

With regard to this clone: Compared with germline, one end of the junction differs, possibly owing to a read error. For the CDR3, the DNA is TGTGCCAGCACTTACTCAGGACAGGCGGTAAATAGCAATCAGCCCCAGCATTTT. It yields the protein CASTYSGQAVNSNQPQHF. This rearrangement joins TRBV6-2 or TRBV6-3 to TRBJ1-5, with 7 bases identical to TRBD1. CDR3 length: 18 amino acids. Germline lookup yields CDR1 MNHEY and CDR2 SVGEGT.

The chain joins TRBV6-5 to TRBJ1-1, with D unclear. Germline V lookup: CDR1 MNHEY, CDR2 SVGAGI. V dropped 5 bases and J dropped 1 base, with 8 bases sitting between them. This CDR3 has 13 amino acids. The CDR3 loop reads CASSPTGNTEAFF. As DNA, the CDR3 is TGTGCCAGCAGTCCAACGGGGAACACTGAAGCTTTCTTT.

The chain combines TRBV7-2 with TRBJ1-1, with no clear D. Germline values: CDR1 SGHTA, CDR2 FQGNSA. V lost 0 bases, J lost 10 bases, and 18 bases lay in between. This CDR3 spans 15 amino acids. The CDR3 protein is CASSLALSGGFGAFF. In DNA, the CDR3 is TGTGCCAGCAGCTTAGCGCTCTCGGGTGGGTTTGGAGCTTTCTTT.

This clone showed up just a few times. The J gene is TRBJ1-5, the V gene TRBV19, with a tentative D call TRBD1 (6 bases). The CDR3 loop spans 16 amino acids. Germline-derived CDR1 and CDR2 are LNHDA and SQIVND (reference sequence). V lost 7 bases and J lost 0, with 16 bases in between. The chain's CDR3 is CASNGGGAYSNQPQHF. CDR3 in DNA: TGTGCCAGTAATGGTGGGGGGGCATATAGCAATCAGCCCCAGCATTTT.

The chain is built from TRBV28 and TRBJ2-2; 13 nucleotides align to TRBD2. The CDR3 is 16 residues long. V shed 6 bases and J 3 bases; nucleotides not matched to a gene: 4. Germline assignment: CDR1 MDHEN and CDR2 SYDVKM. CDR3 in amino acids: CASREGLAGDTGELFF. CDR3 coding DNA: TGTGCCAGCAGAGAAGGACTAGCGGGAGACACCGGGGAGCTGTTTTTT.

The gene calls are TRBV6-6 and TRBJ2-7, with 7 nucleotides matching TRBD1. V lost 4 bases to trimming and J lost 0 bases; unmatched junction nucleotides: 3. CDR1 and CDR2 (germline): MNHNY, SVGAGI (reference sequence). This CDR3 comprises 14 residues. The CDR3 bases are TGTGCCAGCAGTTCAGGACAGGTCTCCTACGAGCAGTACTTC. Residues: CASSSGQVSYEQYF.